This T cell receptor (beta chain) was identified in a study of regulatory T cells in long-lasting Graves disease. Time point in this sample: persistent/refractory GD, antithyroid drugs over 5 years with positive TRAb. PBMCs were the source of the RNA used for TCR sequencing. Graves' disease was diagnosed by American Thyroid Association guidelines. This CDR3 region has 14 residues. The V gene end was trimmed by 2 bases and the J gene end by 5 bases; junction bases not matched to a gene: 3. Germline V gives CDR1 SEHNR, CDR2 FQNEAQ (reference sequence). Overall study findings and caveats: Only peripheral blood was studied, not thyroid tissue. When disease was persistent, TRBV28, TRBJ1-2 and TRBJ2-5 were the favored segments.

With regard to this clonotype: Its matching antigen is unknown.

iRepertoire HTBI primers and Arm-PCR of CDR3 regions built TCR beta libraries. Each CDR3 protein gets one entry after TCRdb re-called the multiplex PCR reads with MiXCR. The repertoire holds 600,000 to 800,000 distinct CDR3 sequences, with 25% to 35% as singletons. The chain carries TRBV7-9 and TRBJ1-5, with 7 positions matching TRBD1. The clonotype was recovered from a female donor with Graves disease. This sample comprised peripheral blood mononuclear cells (PBMCs), obtained when the disease was refractory, from a patient treated with antithyroid drugs. CDR3 nucleotide sequence: TGTGCCAGCAGCTTAACAGGGGTTGATCAGCCCCAGCATTTT. It is translated as CASSLTGVDQPQHF.